The sequence of this TCR beta chain was determined in a study of blood T cell repertoires in COVID-19. Study-level information: Nucleic acid was either cDNA or gDNA, and it came from T cells, B-cell-depleted T cells, or PBMCs.

Per the original methods: Reference gene primers were amplified, and this amplification served to estimate nucleated cell counts. Profiling relied on immunoSEQ multiplex PCR, and the TCRdb table lists in-frame clones only, not all of them. D and trimming come from the DNA, and the V and J calls and clone size come from that table. The sample shows some 170,000 clones, roughly 79% of them seen only once. The origin of this receptor is a woman aged 40 to 50 with COVID-19, enrolled during active disease. The source material was peripheral blood.

CDR3 DNA: TGTGCCAGCAGCCCACCGCAGGGGTGGACTGAAGCTTTCTTT. Its translation: CASSPPQGWTEAFF. V usage is TRBV5-6 and J usage is TRBJ1-1; D is possibly TRBD1 (6 bases). The germline CDR1 and CDR2 sequences are SGHDT and YYEEEE. This CDR3 has 14 amino acids. The V end lost 4 bases, the J end lost 5 bases, and 15 bases lay between the germline ends.